This entry concerns a single T cell receptor (beta chain). Its binding antigen is unknown. One base away lies a much larger clone, so this may be a sequencing read error. Library construction relied on 5' RACE. The run used an Illumina HiSeq 2500. A second PCR of roughly 6 to 11 cycles was run with a J-beta primer mix and a sample-barcoded 5' primer. A template-switch 5' adaptor carrying 12 random nucleotides introduced a unique molecular identifier onto each TCR beta cDNA molecule. Each sample yielded at least 3 million CDR3-containing paired-end reads. First-strand cDNA synthesis was performed from all RNA using the Mint cDNA synthesis kit, with priming by a TRBC-specific oligonucleotide. All cDNA was treated with uracil-DNA glycosylase and then went through a first 18-cycle PCR with the universal primers M1SS and BC2_uni_R. In the paper's pipeline: For normalization, 1 million high-quality reads were randomly selected from each sample, with every read carrying a distinct molecular identifier. Instead of being binned into consensus sequences, reads that shared molecular identifiers were thrown out. CDR3 identification, clonotype clustering and error correction used MiTCR with a Q25 quality threshold and the strictest error-elimination algorithm. A nonparametric unseen species model with Euler transformation was used to estimate lower-bound total TCR beta diversity. The public reads were reanalyzed by TCRdb: fastp trimming at Q25, MiXCR alignment, in-frame beta chains only. Every distinct CDR3 protein forms one entry, paired with its most common genes and DNA. The V and J calls shown here were made by TCRdb, not taken from the authors' results. The sample table lists around 1,500,000 distinct CDR3 sequences, roughly 45% of them with a count of one. The leading ten clones occupy approximately 7.9% of the sample.

This record belongs to a study of blood T cells in healthy people across ages (dated by TCRdb to between 2015 and 2016). About the investigation overall: In model experiments, roughly one uniquely barcoded TCR beta cDNA molecule per two T cells was captured by template switching. The study measured age-related changes in TCR beta repertoire diversity using deep sequencing normalized with unique cDNA molecular identifiers. Four age groups were formed from the donors: young (average around 15 years), middle-aged (less than 40), aged (approximately 60) and long-lived (more than 75). Donors of different ages were randomly distributed across sequencing lanes to avoid experimental bias. For two donors (one aged 18 to 30 and one aged 80 or older), the study analyzed two additional independent replicas of 1 million unique cDNA reads from the same blood draw.

From the germline V gene, CDR1 is SGHTA and CDR2 is FQGNSA. The CDR3 contains 12 residues, cysteine and phenylalanine counted. Left in the record is the CDR3 DNA by itself, 36 bases read in frame from the first base. Broader findings and caveats from the paper: The CMV infection status of donors was not known, potentially confounding age-related changes in expanded clonotypes. As age increased, observed TCR beta diversity per million T cells dropped in a roughly linear way, and a significant reduction was already evident by age 40. A strong correlation was found between observed TCR beta diversity and the percentage of naive T cells measured by flow cytometry. Compared with the aged group, the long-lived group had more naive CD4+ T cells, fewer expanded clones and increased TCR diversity, a pattern suggesting age selection. Because profiling used bulk unsorted PBMCs, naive and antigen-experienced compartments could not be compared conclusively. Estimates of total diversity based on one million sequenced T cells were considered lower bounds and underestimates.

Donors were a few dozen systemically healthy Caucasian individuals from Russia aged roughly 6 to 90 years. Each donor gave roughly 9 milliliters of peripheral blood, drawn into EDTA-treated Vacutainer tubes. Ficoll-Paque density-gradient centrifugation was used to isolate PBMCs, with at least 7 million per sample. Total RNA was extracted from PBMCs with Trizol reagent, with at least 6 micrograms obtained per sample. Naive CD45RAhigh/CD27high T cell percentages were measured by flow cytometry on a PBMC aliquot from every donor. This receptor chain uses TRBV7-2 and TRBJ2-3; the D gene cannot be resolved reliably. The sequence was obtained from a woman aged 18-29 years in good health. Sample: blood. The DNA sequence follows: TGTGCCAACAGCGACCTCACAGATACGCAGTATTTT. This gives the protein CANSDLTDTQYF.